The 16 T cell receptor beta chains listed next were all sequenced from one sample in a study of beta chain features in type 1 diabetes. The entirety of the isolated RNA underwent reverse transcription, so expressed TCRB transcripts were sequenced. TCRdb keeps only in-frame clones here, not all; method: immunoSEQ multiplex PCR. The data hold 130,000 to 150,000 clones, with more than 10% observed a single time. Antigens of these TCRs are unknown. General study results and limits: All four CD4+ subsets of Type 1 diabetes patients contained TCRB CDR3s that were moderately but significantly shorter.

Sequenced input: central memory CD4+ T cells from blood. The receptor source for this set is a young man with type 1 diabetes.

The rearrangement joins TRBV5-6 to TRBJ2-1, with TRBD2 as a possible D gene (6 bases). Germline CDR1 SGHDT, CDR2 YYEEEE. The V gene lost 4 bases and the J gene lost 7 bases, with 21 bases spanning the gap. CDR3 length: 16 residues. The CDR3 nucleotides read TGTGCCAGCAGCCACGGGAGTGGGTGGGAGCGGAATGAGCAGTTCTTC. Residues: CASSHGSGWERNEQFF.

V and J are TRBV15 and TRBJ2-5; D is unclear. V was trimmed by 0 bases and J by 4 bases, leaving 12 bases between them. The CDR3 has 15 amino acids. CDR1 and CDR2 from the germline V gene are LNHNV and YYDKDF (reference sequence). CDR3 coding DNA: TGTGCCACCAGCAGAGATCCAAGATCGGTAGAGACCCAGTACTTC. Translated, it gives CATSRDPRSVETQYF.

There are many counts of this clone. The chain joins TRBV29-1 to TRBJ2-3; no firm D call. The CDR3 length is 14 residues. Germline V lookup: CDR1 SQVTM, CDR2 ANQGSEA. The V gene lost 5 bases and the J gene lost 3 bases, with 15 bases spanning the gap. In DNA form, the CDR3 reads TGCAGCGTTCGAAAAAATCCCCAGACAGATACGCAGTATTTT. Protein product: CSVRKNPQTDTQYF.

Written as DNA, the CDR3 is TGTGCCAGCAGCTTAGTAGCCGGGGCCAACGTCCTGACTTTC. It codes for CASSLVAGANVLTF. The rearrangement links TRBV11-2 to TRBJ2-6; the D is unclear. The CDR3 contains 14 residues. CDR1 is SGHAT, CDR2 FQNNGV, per germline. Trimming took 1 base from V and 4 from J, leaving 5 bases between them.

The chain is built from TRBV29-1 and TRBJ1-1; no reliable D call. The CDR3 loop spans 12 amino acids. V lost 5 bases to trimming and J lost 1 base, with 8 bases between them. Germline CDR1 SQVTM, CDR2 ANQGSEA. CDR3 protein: CSVSEGNTEAFF. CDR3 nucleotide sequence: TGCAGCGTTAGTGAGGGGAACACTGAAGCTTTCTTT.

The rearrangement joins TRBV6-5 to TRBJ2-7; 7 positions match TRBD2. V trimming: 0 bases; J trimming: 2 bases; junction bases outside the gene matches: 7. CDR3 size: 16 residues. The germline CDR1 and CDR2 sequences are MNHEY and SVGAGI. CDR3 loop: CASSYSASGYPYEQYF. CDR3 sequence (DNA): TGTGCCAGCAGTTACTCAGCTAGCGGTTATCCCTACGAGCAGTACTTC.

Here the CDR3 DNA reads TGCGCCAGCCAGTCCGGGACAGGGTTCTCCCTCGGCGCTGAAGCTTTCTTT. Its translation is CASQSGTGFSLGAEAFF. This chain joins TRBV4-1 and TRBJ1-1, with 9 bases fitting TRBD1. The CDR3 is 17 residues long. Germline CDR1 and CDR2: MGHRA and YSYEKL. The junction had 19 bases not matched to a gene; V was cut back by 8 bases and J by 6 bases.

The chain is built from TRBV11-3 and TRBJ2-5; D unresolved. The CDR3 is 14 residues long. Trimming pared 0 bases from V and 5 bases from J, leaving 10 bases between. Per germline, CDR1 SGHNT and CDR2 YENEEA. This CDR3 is CASSLDRSGETQYF. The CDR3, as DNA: TGTGCCAGCAGCTTAGATCGATCCGGGGAGACCCAGTACTTC.

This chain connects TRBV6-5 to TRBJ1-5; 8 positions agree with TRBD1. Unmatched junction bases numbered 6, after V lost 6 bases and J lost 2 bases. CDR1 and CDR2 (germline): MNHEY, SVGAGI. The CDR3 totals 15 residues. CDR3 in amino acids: CASSRGQAGNQPQHF. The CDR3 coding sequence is TGTGCCAGCAGCCGGGGACAGGCCGGCAATCAGCCCCAGCATTTT.

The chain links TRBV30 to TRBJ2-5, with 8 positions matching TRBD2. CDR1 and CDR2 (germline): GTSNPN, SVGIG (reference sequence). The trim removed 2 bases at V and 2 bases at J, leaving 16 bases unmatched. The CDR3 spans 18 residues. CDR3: CAWSTWTSPIEGQETQYF. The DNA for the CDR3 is TGTGCCTGGAGTACTTGGACTAGCCCCATCGAGGGACAAGAGACCCAGTACTTC.

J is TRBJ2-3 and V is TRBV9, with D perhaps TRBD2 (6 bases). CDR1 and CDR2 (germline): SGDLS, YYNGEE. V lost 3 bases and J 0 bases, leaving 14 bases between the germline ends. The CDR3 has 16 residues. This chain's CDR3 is CASSARSGPSTDTQYF. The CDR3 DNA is TGTGCCAGCAGCGCGCGTAGCGGCCCTAGCACAGATACGCAGTATTTT. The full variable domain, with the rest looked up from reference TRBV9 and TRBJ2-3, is DSGVTQTPKHLITATGQRVTLRCSPRSGDLSVYWYQQSLDQGLQFLIQYYNGEERAKGNILERFSAQQFPDLHSELNLSSLELGDSALYFCASSARSGPSTDTQYFGPGTRLTVL.

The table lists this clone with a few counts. CDR3 coding DNA: TGCGCCAGCAGGCCGTCCGGACAGCACCCCACAGATACGCAGTATTTT. It is translated as CASRPSGQHPTDTQYF. This rearrangement joins TRBV5-1 to TRBJ2-3, with D possibly being TRBD1 (6 bases). The CDR3 has 16 residues. In germline, CDR1 is SGHRS, CDR2 YFSETQ. Trimming took 5 bases from V and 2 from J, leaving 18 bases between them.

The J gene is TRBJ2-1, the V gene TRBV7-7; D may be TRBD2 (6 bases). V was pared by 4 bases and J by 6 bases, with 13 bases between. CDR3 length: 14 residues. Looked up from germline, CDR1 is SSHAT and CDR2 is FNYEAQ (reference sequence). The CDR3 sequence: CASSSGPGVNEQFF. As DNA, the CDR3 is TGTGCCAGCAGCTCGGGACCGGGGGTCAATGAGCAGTTCTTC.

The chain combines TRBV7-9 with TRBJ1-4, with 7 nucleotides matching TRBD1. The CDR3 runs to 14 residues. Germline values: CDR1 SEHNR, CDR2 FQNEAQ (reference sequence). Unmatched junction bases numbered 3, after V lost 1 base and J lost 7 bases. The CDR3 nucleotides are TGTGCCAGCAGCTTAGGGACAGGACGTGAAAAACTGTTTTTT. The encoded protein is CASSLGTGREKLFF. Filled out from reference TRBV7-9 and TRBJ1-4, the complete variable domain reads DTGVSQNPRHKITKRGQNVTFRCDPISEHNRLYWYRQTLGQGPEFLTYFQNEAQLEKSRLLSDRFSAERPKGSFSTLEIQRTEQGDSAMYLCASSLGTGREKLFFGSGTQLSVL.

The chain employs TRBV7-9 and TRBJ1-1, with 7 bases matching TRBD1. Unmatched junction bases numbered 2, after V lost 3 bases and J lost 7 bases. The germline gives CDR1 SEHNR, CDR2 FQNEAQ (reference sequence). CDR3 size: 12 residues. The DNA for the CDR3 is TGTGCCAGCAGCTTGAGGACAGGTGAAGCTTTCTTT. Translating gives CASSLRTGEAFF. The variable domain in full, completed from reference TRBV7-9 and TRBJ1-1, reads DTGVSQNPRHKITKRGQNVTFRCDPISEHNRLYWYRQTLGQGPEFLTYFQNEAQLEKSRLLSDRFSAERPKGSFSTLEIQRTEQGDSAMYLCASSLRTGEAFFGQGTRLTVV.

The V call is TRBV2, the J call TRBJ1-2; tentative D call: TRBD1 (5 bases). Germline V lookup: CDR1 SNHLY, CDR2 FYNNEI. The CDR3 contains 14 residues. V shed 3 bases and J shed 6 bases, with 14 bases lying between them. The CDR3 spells CASSELQGYHGYTF. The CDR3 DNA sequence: TGTGCCAGCAGTGAGTTGCAGGGTTATCATGGCTACACCTTC.